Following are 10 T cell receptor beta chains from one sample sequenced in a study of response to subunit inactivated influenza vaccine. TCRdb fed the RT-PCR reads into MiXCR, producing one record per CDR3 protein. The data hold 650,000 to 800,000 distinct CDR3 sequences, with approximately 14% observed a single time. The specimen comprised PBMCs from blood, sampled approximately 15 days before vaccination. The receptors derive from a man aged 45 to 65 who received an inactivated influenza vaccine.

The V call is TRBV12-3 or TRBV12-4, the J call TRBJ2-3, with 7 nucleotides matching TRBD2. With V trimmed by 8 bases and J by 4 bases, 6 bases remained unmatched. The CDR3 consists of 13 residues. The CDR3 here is CASLGGSPDTQYF. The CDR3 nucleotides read TGTGCCAGCTTGGGCGGGAGCCCAGATACGCAGTATTTT.

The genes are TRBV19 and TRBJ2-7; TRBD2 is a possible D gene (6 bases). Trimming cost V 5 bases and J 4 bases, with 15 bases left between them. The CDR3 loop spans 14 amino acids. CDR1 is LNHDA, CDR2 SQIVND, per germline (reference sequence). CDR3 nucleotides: TGTGCCAGTAGTTTCGGAGCGGGTGTTTACGAGCAGTACTTC. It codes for CASSFGAGVYEQYF.

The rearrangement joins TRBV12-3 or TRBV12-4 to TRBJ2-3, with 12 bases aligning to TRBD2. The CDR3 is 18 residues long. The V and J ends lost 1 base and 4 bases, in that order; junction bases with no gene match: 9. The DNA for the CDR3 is TGTGCCAGCAGTTTAGGGATCACTAGCGGGAGGTTCTCAGATACGCAGTATTTT. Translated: CASSLGITSGRFSDTQYF.

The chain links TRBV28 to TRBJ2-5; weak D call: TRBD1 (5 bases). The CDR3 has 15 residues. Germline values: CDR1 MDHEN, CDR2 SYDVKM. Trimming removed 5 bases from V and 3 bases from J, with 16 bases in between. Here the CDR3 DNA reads TGTGCCAGCAGTCCGCTTAGGCAGGGTAAAGAGACCCAGTACTTC. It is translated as CASSPLRQGKETQYF.

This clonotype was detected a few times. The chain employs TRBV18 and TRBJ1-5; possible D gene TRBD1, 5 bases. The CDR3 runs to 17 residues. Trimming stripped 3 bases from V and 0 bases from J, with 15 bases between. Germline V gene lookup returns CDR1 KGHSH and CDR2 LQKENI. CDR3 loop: CASSPNTYRYSNQPQHF. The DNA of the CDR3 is TGTGCCAGCTCACCCAACACATACAGGTATAGCAATCAGCCCCAGCATTTT.

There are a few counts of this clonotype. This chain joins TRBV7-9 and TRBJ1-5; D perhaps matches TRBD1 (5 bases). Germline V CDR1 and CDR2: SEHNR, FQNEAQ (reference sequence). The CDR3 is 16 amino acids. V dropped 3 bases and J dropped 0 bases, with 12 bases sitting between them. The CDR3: CASSFSTANSNQPQHF. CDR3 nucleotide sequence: TGTGCCAGCAGCTTCTCGACAGCGAATAGCAATCAGCCCCAGCATTTT.

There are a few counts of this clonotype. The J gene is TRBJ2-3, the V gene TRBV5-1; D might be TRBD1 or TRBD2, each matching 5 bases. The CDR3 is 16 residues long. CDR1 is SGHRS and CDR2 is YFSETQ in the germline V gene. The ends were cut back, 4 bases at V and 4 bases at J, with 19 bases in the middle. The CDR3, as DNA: TGCGCCAGCAGCCCGCGGAAACTAGGGACGCCAGATACGCAGTATTTT. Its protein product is CASSPRKLGTPDTQYF.

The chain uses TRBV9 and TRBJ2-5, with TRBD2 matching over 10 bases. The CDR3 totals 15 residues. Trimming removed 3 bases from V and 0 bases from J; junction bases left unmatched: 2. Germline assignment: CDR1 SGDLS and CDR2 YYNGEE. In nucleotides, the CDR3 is TGTGCCAGCAGCGCTAGCGGGGGCCACCAAGAGACCCAGTACTTC. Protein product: CASSASGGHQETQYF.

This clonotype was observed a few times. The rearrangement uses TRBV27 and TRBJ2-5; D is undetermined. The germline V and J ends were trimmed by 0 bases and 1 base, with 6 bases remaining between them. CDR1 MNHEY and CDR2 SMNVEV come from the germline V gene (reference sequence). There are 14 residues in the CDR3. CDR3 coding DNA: TGTGCCAGCAGTTTATCTCCTTCCCAAGAGACCCAGTACTTC. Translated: CASSLSPSQETQYF.

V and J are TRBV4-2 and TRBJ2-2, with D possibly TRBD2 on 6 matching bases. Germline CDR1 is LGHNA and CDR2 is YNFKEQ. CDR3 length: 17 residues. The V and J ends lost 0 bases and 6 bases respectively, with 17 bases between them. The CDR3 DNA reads TGTGCCAGCAGCCAAGATTATCGGGGGAGAGGCGCCGGGGAGCTGTTTTTT. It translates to CASSQDYRGRGAGELFF.